A single sample gave rise to the 18 T cell receptor beta chains below, sequenced in a study of T cell responses to AZD1222 COVID-19 vaccine. Measured with immunoSEQ multiplex PCR; TCRdb has only the in-frame clones, and not every one. The table has about 150,000 clones, roughly nine tenths seen once. Sequenced material: peripheral blood, taken on day 0 of AZD1222 vaccination. The receptors originated from an adult in good health.

V and J are TRBV30 and TRBJ1-4; D gene ambiguous. The CDR3 is 14 amino acids. V lost 0 bases and J 2 bases, leaving 7 bases between the germline ends. Germline lookup yields CDR1 GTSNPN and CDR2 SVGIG (reference sequence). Here the CDR3 DNA reads TGTGCCTGGAGTGTAAAGGTGACTAATGAAAAACTGTTTTTT. It codes for CAWSVKVTNEKLFF.

The chain combines TRBV7-9 with TRBJ2-5; possibly TRBD2 for D (7 bases). Germline V gives CDR1 SEHNR, CDR2 FQNEAQ (reference sequence). V was clipped by 0 bases and J by 4 bases, with 15 bases between them. This CDR3 has 16 residues. As DNA, the CDR3 is TGTGCCAGCAGCTTAGCGTCTAAGGGGGGGAGAGAGACCCAGTACTTC. Protein: CASSLASKGGRETQYF.

This sequence joins TRBV11-2 and TRBJ1-2; D remains unclear. The CDR3 totals 15 residues. V lost 1 base and J lost 2, with 11 bases in between. The germline V gene has CDR1 SGHAT and CDR2 FQNNGV. CDR3 sequence reads: CASSLGGGWNYGYTF. CDR3 in DNA: TGTGCCAGCAGCTTAGGGGGAGGGTGGAACTATGGCTACACCTTC.

The chain employs TRBV7-9 and TRBJ1-2; tentative D call: TRBD1 (5 bases). V dropped 5 bases and J dropped 4 bases, with 23 bases sitting between them. The CDR3 consists of 17 residues. Germline values: CDR1 SEHNR, CDR2 FQNEAQ (reference sequence). The CDR3 DNA follows: TGTGCCAGCAGCCTCACCCCGACAGCCCCCTGGGGCTATGGCTACACCTTC. This codes for CASSLTPTAPWGYGYTF.

This rearrangement joins TRBV6-5 to TRBJ1-5; no reliable D call. The CDR3 is 15 residues long. Trimming pared 7 bases from V and 0 bases from J, leaving 13 bases between. CDR1 is MNHEY, CDR2 SVGAGI, per germline. This CDR3 is CASTLPANSNQPQHF. As DNA, the CDR3 is TGTGCCAGCACCCTACCAGCTAATAGCAATCAGCCCCAGCATTTT.

The chain couples TRBV11-3 to TRBJ2-2, with D possibly TRBD2 on 6 matching bases. V lost 5 bases, J lost 2 bases, and 18 bases lay in between. This CDR3 comprises 17 residues. The germline gives CDR1 SGHNT, CDR2 YENEEA. The DNA of the CDR3 is TGTGCCAGCAGCCCAACCCAGGGAGGTTATAACACCGGGGAGCTGTTTTTT. This codes for CASSPTQGGYNTGELFF.

The chain couples TRBV19 to TRBJ2-1; D is unclear. V lost 6 bases, J lost 2 bases, and 14 bases lay in between. Germline lookup yields CDR1 LNHDA and CDR2 SQIVND (reference sequence). The length of the CDR3 is 15 residues. The CDR3 loop reads CASRGLSGTYNEQFF. The CDR3 region has the DNA TGTGCCAGTAGGGGATTATCAGGAACCTACAATGAGCAGTTCTTC.

The V and J genes are TRBV2 and TRBJ1-2; maybe TRBD1 (6 bases). Trimming cost V 6 bases and J 2 bases, with 10 bases left between them. CDR3 length: 13 residues. The germline gives CDR1 SNHLY, CDR2 FYNNEI. In DNA, the CDR3 is TGTGCCAGCAGACAGGGCCCGAACTATGGCTACACCTTC. Its protein is CASRQGPNYGYTF.

The V call is TRBV12-3 or TRBV12-4, the J call TRBJ1-1, with a possible D match to TRBD1 (6 bases). The ends were cut back, 6 bases at V and 4 bases at J, with 12 bases in the middle. The CDR3 is 13 residues long. CDR3 sequence (DNA): TGTGCCAGCAGGTCACAGGGAGGCACTGAAGCTTTCTTT. Protein sequence: CASRSQGGTEAFF.

The chain recombines TRBV10-2 with TRBJ1-5; 9 nucleotides agree with TRBD1. Germline values: CDR1 WSHSY, CDR2 SAAADI. The V and J ends lost 3 bases and 7 bases, in that order; junction bases with no gene match: 13. The CDR3 extends over 17 amino acids. This CDR3 reads CASSDGYVGQGIQPQHF. CDR3 coding DNA: TGCGCCAGCAGTGACGGGTATGTTGGACAGGGGATCCAGCCCCAGCATTTT.

This clone was picked up a small number of times. The J gene is TRBJ2-3, the V gene TRBV6-4, with D tentatively TRBD1 (5 bases). The length of the CDR3 is 13 residues. Germline V gives CDR1 MRHNA, CDR2 SNTAGT. Trimming cost V 3 bases and J 7 bases, with 11 bases left between them. The CDR3 DNA sequence: TGTGCCAGCAGTGAAATATCAGGGCATACGCAGTATTTT. Residues: CASSEISGHTQYF.

V is TRBV30 and J is TRBJ1-5; 8 nucleotides match TRBD1. In germline, CDR1 is GTSNPN, CDR2 SVGIG (reference sequence). The CDR3 has 14 residues. J gave up 5 bases and V 7 bases, and 10 bases lay outside the gene matches. CDR3: CAFHVQGGHQPQHF. The DNA for the CDR3 is TGTGCCTTTCACGTACAGGGGGGCCATCAGCCCCAGCATTTT.

The chain has TRBV6-5 and TRBJ1-5; D is possibly TRBD1 (6 bases). The V gene lost 2 bases and the J gene lost 5 bases, with 10 bases spanning the gap. Germline CDR1 reads MNHEY; CDR2 reads SVGAGI. CDR3 length equals 14 residues. The CDR3 loop is CASSYMAGDQPQHF. CDR3 in DNA: TGTGCCAGCAGTTACATGGCAGGGGATCAGCCCCAGCATTTT.

The chain links TRBV19 to TRBJ1-1; no definite D call. The CDR3 runs to 12 residues. Looked up from germline, CDR1 is LNHDA and CDR2 is SQIVND (reference sequence). Trimming stripped 9 bases from V and 3 bases from J, with 11 bases between. DNA for the CDR3: TGTGCCAGCGGTTCCTTCTACACTGAAGCTTTCTTT. It is translated as CASGSFYTEAFF.

The rearrangement joins TRBV10-2 to TRBJ2-3, with 7 bases aligning to TRBD2. V was pared by 6 bases and J by 5 bases, with 11 bases of the junction left unmatched. The CDR3 loop spans 15 amino acids. Per the germline V gene, CDR1 is WSHSY and CDR2 is SAAADI. The DNA of the CDR3 is TGCGCCAGCAGGGGGGGACTATTCTTGGGAGATACGCAGTATTTT. Translating it yields CASRGGLFLGDTQYF.

The chain links TRBV11-2 to TRBJ1-1; no firm D call. CDR1 and CDR2 (germline): SGHAT, FQNNGV. The CDR3 runs 14 residues. Between the trimmed V and J ends, which lost 3 bases and 0 bases, there was a span of 8 bases. Here the CDR3 reads CASSLVRLNTEAFF. CDR3 DNA: TGTGCCAGCAGCTTGGTTAGACTGAACACTGAAGCTTTCTTT.

The V call is TRBV6-1, the J call TRBJ1-2, with D perhaps matching TRBD1 (6 bases). V shed 4 bases and J shed 4 bases, with 13 bases lying between them. Germline V gene sequence: CDR1 MNHNS, CDR2 SASEGT. The CDR3 contains 14 residues. CDR3 DNA: TGTGCCAGCAGTGCGACAGGATGGGCCTATGGCTACACCTTC. As protein: CASSATGWAYGYTF.

The CDR3 nucleotides are TGTGCCAGCAGTACCCGGGACAGGGGGAAACATGAAAAACTGTTTTTT. This encodes CASSTRDRGKHEKLFF. V gene TRBV25-1 combines with J gene TRBJ1-4; TRBD1 agrees at 11 bases. V dropped 5 bases and J dropped 6; count of bases not matched to a gene: 8. The CDR3 loop spans 16 amino acids. Germline V gene sequence: CDR1 MGHDK, CDR2 SYGVNS. The full variable domain, its missing parts supplied by reference TRBV25-1 and TRBJ1-4, is EADIYQTPRYLVIGTGKKITLECSQTMGHDKMYWYQQDPGMELHLIHYSYGVNSTEKGDLSSESTVSRIRTEHFPLTLESARPSHTSQYLCASSTRDRGKHEKLFFGSGTQLSVL.